Presented here are 26 T cell receptor beta chains from one specimen sequenced in a study of shared clonotypes between healthy human individuals. The repertoire was sequenced with immunoSEQ multiplex PCR; TCRdb's copy has only in-frame clones and lacks some. The sample gives approximately 460,000 clones, approximately 80% of which show up once; around 12% is in the top ten. The sample taken for sequencing was PBMCs. Receptors originate from a woman aged 40 to 50 in good health. Some clones in this sample may be carry-over from other donors' samples.

The V and J genes are TRBV15 and TRBJ1-2; 9 bases align to TRBD1. Germline assignment: CDR1 LNHNV and CDR2 YYDKDF (reference sequence). Germline trimming cut 3 bases from V and 8 bases from J; bases unmatched to any gene: 16. The length of the CDR3 is 17 residues. CDR3 in amino acids: CATSSATAWGQGGGYTF. The CDR3 DNA follows: TGTGCCACCAGCAGTGCGACCGCCTGGGGACAGGGAGGGGGCTACACCTTC.

This clone was recorded a few times. The CDR3 DNA reads TGTGCCAGCAGTTTCCGCGGGACAGCAAGGAGCTACACCTTC. Translating gives CASSFRGTARSYTF. This chain links TRBV27 with TRBJ1-2, with TRBD1 identical over 7 bases. The CDR3 is made up of 14 amino acids. J lost 9 bases, V lost 3 bases, and 10 bases had no gene match. CDR1 and CDR2 from the germline V gene are MNHEY and SMNVEV (reference sequence).

This clone was seen a handful of times. This chain uses TRBV4-1 with TRBJ2-3; tentatively, D is TRBD1 or TRBD2 (5 bases each). V was trimmed by 3 bases and J by 0 bases, leaving 25 bases between them. This CDR3 has 20 amino acids. CDR1 is MGHRA and CDR2 is YSYEKL in the germline V gene. The CDR3 loop is CASSHAGIYAGPFSTDTQYF. The CDR3 nucleotides are TGCGCCAGCAGCCATGCAGGGATTTACGCGGGTCCCTTTAGCACAGATACGCAGTATTTT.

J is TRBJ2-1 and V is TRBV4-1; D call uncertain. V was trimmed by 6 bases and J by 7 bases, leaving 25 bases between them. CDR1 is MGHRA, CDR2 YSYEKL, per germline. The CDR3 has 17 amino acids. CDR3 sequence: CASSPTRGLLEGNEQFF. CDR3 nucleotide sequence: TGCGCCAGCAGTCCTACACGAGGTCTCTTGGAAGGGAATGAGCAGTTCTTC.

The V call is TRBV5-6, the J call TRBJ1-1; D is uncertain. Germline V lookup: CDR1 SGHDT, CDR2 YYEEEE. V lost 1 base and J 0 bases, leaving 1 base between the germline ends. The length of the CDR3 is 12 residues. CDR3 amino acids: CASSLLNTEAFF. The CDR3 DNA reads TGTGCCAGCAGCTTGTTGAACACTGAAGCTTTCTTT.

The chain has TRBV7-9 and TRBJ2-5, with TRBD1 matching 8 bases. The J call may be in error: the DNA end matches TRBJ2-7 better. CDR1 and CDR2 from the germline V gene are SEHNR and FQNEAQ (reference sequence). CDR3 length: 16 amino acids. The CDR3 nucleotides read TGTGCCAGGTTTTTGAGACAGGGGAAATACTCCTACGAGCAGTACTTC. It codes for CARFLRQGKYSYEQYF.

J is TRBJ2-2 and V is TRBV6-5, with D tentatively TRBD2 (6 bases). Trimming cost V 2 bases and J 4 bases, with 14 bases left between them. The CDR3 covers 16 residues. Germline V gene lookup returns CDR1 MNHEY and CDR2 SVGAGI. CDR3 amino acids: CASSYAGTRGTGELFF. The CDR3 DNA reads as TGTGCCAGCAGTTACGCGGGGACCAGAGGCACCGGGGAGCTGTTTTTT.

The chain combines TRBV7-8 with TRBJ2-3; D possibly corresponds to TRBD1 (5 bases). The CDR3 sequence is 13 residues long. Per germline, CDR1 SGHVS and CDR2 FQNEAQ. V was shortened by 3 bases and J by 5 bases, with 9 bases between the two germline ends. For the CDR3, the DNA is TGTGCCAGCAGCTTCAGGGTCCGAGATACGCAGTATTTT. It is translated as CASSFRVRDTQYF.

This chain uses TRBV9 with TRBJ2-2; D tentatively reads TRBD1 or TRBD2 (6 bases each). The CDR3 sequence is 18 residues long. CDR1 is SGDLS, CDR2 YYNGEE, per germline. V was pared by 3 bases and J by 6 bases, with 24 bases between. The CDR3 loop is CASSARNGGQGSAGELFF. CDR3 DNA sequence: TGTGCCAGCAGCGCCCGAAACGGGGGACAAGGGAGTGCCGGGGAGCTGTTTTTT. The entire variable domain, with the rest obtained from reference TRBV9 and TRBJ2-2, is as follows: DSGVTQTPKHLITATGQRVTLRCSPRSGDLSVYWYQQSLDQGLQFLIQYYNGEERAKGNILERFSAQQFPDLHSELNLSSLELGDSALYFCASSARNGGQGSAGELFFGEGSRLTVL.

The chain has TRBV4-3 and TRBJ2-3; the match to TRBD2 covers 13 bases. From germline, CDR1 is LGHNA and CDR2 YSLEER. The CDR3 is 14 residues long. V dropped 5 bases and J dropped 6; count of bases not matched to a gene: 2. DNA for the CDR3: TGCGCCAGCAGCATACTAGCGGGGGGGGATACGCAGTATTTT. Translated: CASSILAGGDTQYF.

The chain's CDR3 is CASSGILAGVGETQYF. In DNA, the CDR3 is TGTGCCAGCAGTGGGATCTTAGCGGGAGTTGGAGAGACCCAGTACTTC. This chain uses TRBV6-1 with TRBJ2-5, with TRBD2 matching 9 bases. Germline-derived CDR1 and CDR2 are MNHNS and SASEGT. The CDR3 has 16 residues. The V gene end was trimmed by 4 bases and the J gene end by 4 bases; junction bases not matched to a gene: 10.

A word on this clone: A far bigger clonotype differs at one base, so this is likely a read error. Other DNA sequences within the sample encode an identical CDR3. The rearrangement uses TRBV29-1 and TRBJ2-5; tentatively, D is TRBD2 (6 bases). The CDR3 contains 11 residues. Germline loops: CDR1 SQVTM, CDR2 ANQGSEA. This CDR3 is CSASRGETQYF. CDR3 nucleotides: TGCAGTGCCTCCCGGGGGGAGACCCAGTACTTC.

This chain links TRBV9 with TRBJ2-1; possibly TRBD2 for D (6 bases). CDR3 length equals 14 residues. The germline V gene encodes CDR1 SGDLS and CDR2 YYNGEE. Trimming removed 3 bases at V and 15 bases at J, with 22 bases between. The CDR3 spells CASSDPGLLGSMFF. Written as DNA, the CDR3 is TGTGCCAGCAGCGACCCGGGACTTCTCGGAAGTATGTTCTTC. Full variable domain (rest looked up from reference TRBV9 and TRBJ2-1): DSGVTQTPKHLITATGQRVTLRCSPRSGDLSVYWYQQSLDQGLQFLIQYYNGEERAKGNILERFSAQQFPDLHSELNLSSLELGDSALYFCASSDPGLLGSMFFGPGTRLTVL.

The chain joins TRBV30 to TRBJ1-1; no firm D call. Trimming left V 0 bases short and J 7 bases short, with 15 bases between. There are 14 residues in the CDR3. The V gene's germline CDR1 is GTSNPN and CDR2 SVGIG (reference sequence). CDR3 loop: CAWSVGLWYIEAFF. As DNA, the CDR3 is TGTGCCTGGAGTGTCGGACTCTGGTACATTGAAGCTTTCTTT.

The chain employs TRBV19 and TRBJ1-2; 7 bases line up with TRBD1. This CDR3 comprises 13 residues. Trimming cost V 3 bases and J 8 bases; bases outside gene matches: 6. Germline assignment: CDR1 LNHDA and CDR2 SQIVND (reference sequence). The DNA of the CDR3 is TGTGCCAGTAGTATCGGGCAGGGGGACGGCTACACCTTC. Translation: CASSIGQGDGYTF.

This clone has only one observation. This likely came from a read error, as a far larger clone is one base away. The chain has TRBV7-6 and TRBJ2-5, with TRBD1 identical over 9 bases. Unmatched junction bases numbered 10, after V lost 5 bases and J lost 9 bases. CDR3 length equals 14 residues. Per germline, CDR1 SGHVS and CDR2 FNYEAQ. CDR3 bases: TGTGCCAGCAGCCGAACAGGGGGCTGGGAGGCCCAGTACTTC. Amino acid sequence: CASSRTGGWEAQYF.

This chain uses TRBV30 with TRBJ1-1; D is undetermined. The V end was cut by 0 bases, the J end by 5 bases, with 13 bases between. Looked up from germline, CDR1 is GTSNPN and CDR2 is SVGIG (reference sequence). This CDR3 region has 14 residues. The CDR3 sequence is CAWSVPWRETEAFF. In DNA, the CDR3 is TGTGCCTGGAGTGTACCCTGGAGGGAAACTGAAGCTTTCTTT.

Details on this clone: A read error likely explains this, since a far larger clone differs by one base. The V gene is TRBV28, the J gene TRBJ1-6, with no clear D. CDR3 size: 14 residues. Germline V gene lookup returns CDR1 MDHEN and CDR2 SYDVKM. The CDR3 loop reads CASSLGGGGSPHHF. DNA for the CDR3: TGTGCCAGCAGTTTAGGTGGCGGTGGTTCACCCCACCACTTT.

Points on this clone: Sequence at one end of the junction differs from germline and may be a read error. The chain uses TRBV6-5 and TRBJ2-5; TRBD2 matches at 9 bases. The DNA matches TRBJ2-7 better at its end, which makes the J call doubtful. Germline CDR1 is MNHEY and CDR2 is SVGAGI. CDR3 length: 15 amino acids. As DNA, the CDR3 is TGTGCCAGCAGCCGAGCCGGGACTAGCTCCCACGAGCAGTACTTC. Translated, it gives CASSRAGTSSHEQYF.

As DNA, the CDR3 is TGTGCCTGGGCTCCAGCGACCTATGGCTACACCTTC. Protein sequence: CAWAPATYGYTF. The chain joins TRBV30 to TRBJ1-2; D is uncertain. V lost 5 bases and J 4 bases, leaving 11 bases between the germline ends. The CDR3 is 12 residues long. Germline V gives CDR1 GTSNPN, CDR2 SVGIG (reference sequence).

With regard to this clone: A far larger clone is just one base off, so this is likely a read error. The chain recombines TRBV30 with TRBJ1-1; D is unresolved. The CDR3 is 13 amino acids. Looked up from germline, CDR1 is GTSNPN and CDR2 is SVGIG (reference sequence). The CDR3, as DNA: TGTGCCTGGGAGGGAAACATGAACACTGAAGCTCTCTTT. This encodes CAWEGNMNTEALF.

V is TRBV21-1 and J is TRBJ2-7; the table names TRBD1, a call not compared with the DNA. TRBV21-1 is described as a pseudogene. The CDR3 spans 16 residues. CDR3 loop: CASSPDSFTDPYEQYF. The CDR3 region has the DNA TGTGCCAGCAGCCCTGACAGTTTTACAGACCCCTACGAGCAGTACTTC.

The chain recombines TRBV10-1 with TRBJ2-5; D is tentatively TRBD1 or TRBD2 (5 bases each). Trimming took off 0 bases at V and 2 bases at J, with 7 bases between the two ends. Germline V CDR1 and CDR2: WNHNN, SYGVQD (reference sequence). There are 14 residues in the CDR3. CDR3 DNA: TGCGCCAGCAGTGAGTCGGGACGTCAAGAGACCCAGTACTTC. It specifies CASSESGRQETQYF.

This clone was seen more than once but under ten times. The rearrangement uses TRBV11-2 and TRBJ1-5; D is unresolved. The germline CDR1 and CDR2 sequences are SGHAT and FQNNGV. Trimming took 0 bases from V and 3 from J, leaving 9 bases between them. The CDR3 has 15 residues. CDR3 residues: CASSLDGLINQPQHF. The CDR3 region has the DNA TGTGCCAGCAGCTTAGATGGCTTGATCAATCAGCCCCAGCATTTT.

The genes are TRBV2 and TRBJ1-2; 7 nucleotides line up with TRBD1. The length of the CDR3 is 14 residues. The V gene end was trimmed by 2 bases and the J gene end by 7 bases; junction bases not matched to a gene: 7. Germline V CDR1 and CDR2: SNHLY, FYNNEI. The chain's CDR3 is CASSELGGRFGYTF. CDR3 sequence (DNA): TGTGCCAGCAGTGAATTAGGGGGCAGGTTTGGCTACACCTTC.

This clone was seen just once. The chain carries TRBV10-3 and TRBJ2-7; 11 bases agree with TRBD2. CDR1 is ENHRY and CDR2 is SYGVKD in the germline V gene. J gave up 2 bases and V 11 bases, and 8 bases lay outside the gene matches. The CDR3 is made up of 14 amino acids. CDR3 DNA: TGTGCCTCCAAGCTGACTAGCGGGACCTACGAGCAGTACTTC. This sequence encodes CASKLTSGTYEQYF.